This T cell receptor (beta chain) came from a study of T cell responses to AZD1222 COVID-19 vaccine (dated by TCRdb to the early 2020s). Regarding the study in general: AZD1222 recipients given second doses at about 4 weeks or at about 12 weeks were pooled, since spike-specific TCR depth and breadth were not found to differ between the two schedules. TCR sequencing was performed for 230 to 250 trial participants, of whom about 200 were given two doses of AZD1222 and some 26 were given two doses of MenACWY control vaccine. Enrollment into the trials was organized by age into subgroups of 18-55, 56-69 and 70-plus years, and those subgroups contained approximately 160, 26 and 62 TCR-sequenced participants, respectively. Study-level results and caveats: Epitopes outside the regions mutated in the B.1.351 and B.1.1.7 variants were reportedly recognized by nearly half of the unique spike-specific TCRs. After two AZD1222 doses, both the breadth and the depth of spike-specific TCRs were significantly higher than at day 0 and than in MenACWY recipients. In the small 56-69-year group, the increase in depth fell short of significance, most likely because of low power. Vaccine-associated CD4 TCRs spanned the whole spike protein, with dominant responses in regions 160-218 and 743-854. Because no day 14 peak-response samples were available, the repertoires could be characterized only after the peak T cell response. Only five to seven AZD1222 recipients were SARS-CoV-2 seropositive at baseline, limiting conclusions about previously exposed vaccinees. Participants were mostly white British and included more females than males, and it was suggested by the authors that clonal diversity may have been underestimated.

This clone turned up a few times. Its antigen target is currently unknown. No qualities accompany the bases; no much larger clone lies one base away. The CDR3 regions of human TCRbeta chains were analyzed by immunosequencing. Regarding the original processing steps: Repertoire TCRs were checked for matches against a reference library of SARS-CoV-2-specific TCRs that had been generated using the MIRA antigen-specificity platform. Breadth was defined as the fraction of unique TCRs that were SARS-CoV-2-associated. Depth was defined as the fraction of total T cells that were SARS-CoV-2-associated. Using the MIRA data, every spike-specific TCR was mapped to the spike region that the TCR reacted to and assigned to either a CD4 or a CD8 class. Log10-transformed breadth and depth values were compared by one-way ANOVA with Sidak's multiple comparisons tests. The table was pulled from immuneACCESS by TCRdb, which kept in-frame rearrangements only. Such tables lose some clones; where checked, under half of the loss comes from unresolved V genes, and the rest has no known cause. V, J and clone size were drawn from that table, and D and trimming were deduced from the DNA. This sample holds about 140,000 clones; approximately 89% were observed only once. The top ten clonotypes cover around 2.7% of the sample.

In light of the paper, this sample's time point label describes: baseline before first vaccination. The vaccinee samples were drawn from two UK trials, COV001 and COV002, one of which was a single-blind randomized controlled phase 2/3 trial testing AZD1222 (ChAdOx1 nCoV-19) in healthy adults. For TCRbeta chain sequencing, PBMC samples were collected from trial participants at day 0 and at day 28 after the second dose. V was cut back by 6 bases and J by 4 bases, leaving a gap of 18 bases between them. The CDR3 holds 15 amino acids from the cysteine to the phenylalanine. Only CDR3 DNA remains: 45 bases, in frame from the first base. The germline V gene yields SGHVS for CDR1 and FNYEAQ for CDR2.

This clonotype originated in an adult in good health. The chain is made from TRBV7-6 and TRBJ2-5, and possibly TRBD2, on 6 matching bases. The sequencing here drew on peripheral blood, taken on day 0 of AZD1222 vaccination. The DNA sequence is given as TGTGCCAGCAGTCCGCCCGGGAGCGGAGGAGAGACCCAGTACTTC. This yields the protein CASSPPGSGGETQYF.